The source of this T cell receptor (beta chain) is a study of CD8+ T cells in alopecia areata. Study overall: Female approximately 7-11-week-old C3H/HeJ recipients received skin from 6-12-month-old C3H/HeJ graft donors with spontaneous alopecia. Study-wide results and limits: Patients displayed less clarity in TCR sharing than mice, a finding possibly related to HLA. Greater clonality was observed in lesional scalp samples, especially alopecia totalis/universalis, versus normal scalp. Normal skin's resident alphabeta T cells are sequenced alongside lesional scalp T cells.

Extracted from the samples, RNA was reverse transcribed into cDNA to serve as the sequencing template. Generated by immunoSEQ multiplex PCR, the TCRdb table keeps only in-frame clones and is missing some. The table records about 270,000 clones without singletons, the ten largest covering 1.2%. Germline values: CDR1 LGHNA, CDR2 YNLKQL (reference sequence). Trimming removed 0 bases at V and 3 bases at J, with 8 bases between. The CDR3 spans 14 residues. This clone was observed a handful of times. Its antigen is not known. Here the gene names and germline are mouse. The read ends 4 residues shy of where the CDR3 ends; the end is completed using the germline J gene. The same CDR3 arises from other DNA sequences in this sample as well. Researchers sorted pooled cutaneous lymph node cells on the basis of CD4, CD8alpha, NKG2D, NKG2ACE and other markers.

Sequenced sample: CD4+ T cells sorted from a lymph node. The chain employs TRBV5 and TRBJ1-2; D is possibly TRBD1 (6 bases). This sequence was found in a C3H/HeJ mouse with alopecia areata. For the strain, the MHC haplotype given is H2-k. CDR3 DNA (partial): TGTGCCAGCAGCCAAGACAGGGGTGACTCC. Amino acid sequence: CASSQDRGDS. In full, the CDR3 is CASSQDRGDSDYTF.